Each of the 5 T cell receptor beta chains below was sequenced from the same sample in a study of T cell changes during pregnancy in multiple sclerosis. TCRdb keeps only in-frame clones here, not all; method: immunoSEQ multiplex PCR. The sample carries some 87,000 clones, approximately 90% recorded once. The material was CD4+ T cells from peripheral blood mononuclear cells, obtained before pregnancy. The receptors shown here come from a female donor with multiple sclerosis, enrolled in a pregnancy study.

The genes are TRBV7-8 and TRBJ2-7; 9 positions match TRBD1. Germline V lookup: CDR1 SGHVS, CDR2 FQNEAQ. This CDR3 is 17 amino acids long. J was trimmed by 3 bases and V by 0 bases; bases with no gene match: 9. CDR3 DNA: TGTGCCAGCAGCTTAGCGTCGGGACAGGGTATCGTCTACGAGCAGTACTTC. This translates into CASSLASGQGIVYEQYF.

This clone came up once. The CDR3 here is CASSMRDTQYF. In DNA, the CDR3 is TGTGCCAGTAGTATGAGGGATACGCAGTATTTT. This chain uses TRBV19 with TRBJ2-3, with D uncertain. The V and J ends lost 3 bases and 6 bases respectively, with 4 bases between them. Germline V gene data show CDR1 as LNHDA and CDR2 as SQIVND (reference sequence). This CDR3 is 11 amino acids long.

The chain carries TRBV5-4 and TRBJ1-1; 9 positions match TRBD1. CDR1 and CDR2 from the germline V gene are SGHNT and YYREEE (reference sequence). The CDR3 covers 15 residues. J was trimmed by 5 bases and V by 2 bases; bases with no gene match: 7. The CDR3 loop is CASSLPTGGGTEAFF. The CDR3 DNA follows: TGTGCCAGCAGCTTACCGACAGGGGGTGGAACTGAAGCTTTCTTT.

The chain has TRBV27 and TRBJ2-7, with D perhaps matching TRBD1 (6 bases). Germline V gene sequence: CDR1 MNHEY, CDR2 SMNVEV (reference sequence). The CDR3 sequence is 13 residues long. V lost 3 bases, J lost 3 bases, and 9 bases lay in between. CDR3 sequence (DNA): TGTGCCAGCAGTTTCGGGACATACTACGAGCAGTACTTC. This translates into CASSFGTYYEQYF.

This clone was seen a handful of times. The rearrangement links TRBV14 to TRBJ2-1, with D tentatively TRBD2 (7 bases). The germline CDR1 and CDR2 sequences are SGHDN and FVKESK. The CDR3 is made up of 16 amino acids. V lost 0 bases to trimming and J lost 2 bases, with 11 bases between them. This CDR3 reads CASSQDWGGAYNEQFF. The DNA for the CDR3 is TGTGCCAGCAGCCAAGATTGGGGGGGCGCCTACAATGAGCAGTTCTTC.